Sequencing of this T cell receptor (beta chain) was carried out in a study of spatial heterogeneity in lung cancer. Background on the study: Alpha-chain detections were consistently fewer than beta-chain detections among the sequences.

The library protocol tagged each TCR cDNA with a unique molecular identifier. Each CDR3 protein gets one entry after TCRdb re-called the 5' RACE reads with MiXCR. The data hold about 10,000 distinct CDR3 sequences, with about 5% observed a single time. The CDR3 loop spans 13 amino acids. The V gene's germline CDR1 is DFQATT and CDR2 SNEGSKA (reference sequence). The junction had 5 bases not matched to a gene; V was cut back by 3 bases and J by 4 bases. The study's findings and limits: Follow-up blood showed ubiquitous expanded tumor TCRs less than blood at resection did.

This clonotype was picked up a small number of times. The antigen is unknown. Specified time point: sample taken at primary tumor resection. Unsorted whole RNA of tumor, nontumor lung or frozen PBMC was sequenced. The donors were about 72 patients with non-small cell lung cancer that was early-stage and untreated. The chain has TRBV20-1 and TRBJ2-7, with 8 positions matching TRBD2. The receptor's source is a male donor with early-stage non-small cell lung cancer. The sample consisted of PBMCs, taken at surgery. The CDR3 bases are TGCAGTGCTAGCGGAGCGGGAGAATACGAGCAGTACTTC. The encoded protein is CSASGAGEYEQYF.